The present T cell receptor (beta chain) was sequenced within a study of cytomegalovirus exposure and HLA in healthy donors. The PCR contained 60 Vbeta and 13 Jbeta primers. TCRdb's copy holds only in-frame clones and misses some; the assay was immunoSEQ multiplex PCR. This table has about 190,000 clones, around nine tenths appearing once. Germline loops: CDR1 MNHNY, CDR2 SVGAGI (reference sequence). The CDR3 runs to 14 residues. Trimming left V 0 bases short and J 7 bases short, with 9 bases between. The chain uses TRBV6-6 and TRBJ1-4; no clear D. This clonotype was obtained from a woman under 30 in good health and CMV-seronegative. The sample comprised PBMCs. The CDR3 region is CASSYSRGSEKLFF. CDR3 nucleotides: TGTGCCAGCAGTTACTCCAGAGGAAGTGAAAAACTGTTTTTT.